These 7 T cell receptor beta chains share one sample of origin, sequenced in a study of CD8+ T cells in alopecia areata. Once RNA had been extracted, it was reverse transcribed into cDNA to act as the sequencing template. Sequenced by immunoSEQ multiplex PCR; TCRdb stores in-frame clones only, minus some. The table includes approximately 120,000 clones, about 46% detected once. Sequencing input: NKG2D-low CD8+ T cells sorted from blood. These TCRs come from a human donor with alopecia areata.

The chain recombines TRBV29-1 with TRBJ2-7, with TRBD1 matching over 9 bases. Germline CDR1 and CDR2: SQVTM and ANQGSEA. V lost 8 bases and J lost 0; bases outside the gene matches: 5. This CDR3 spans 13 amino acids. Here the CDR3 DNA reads TGCAGCCTGAGACAGGGGGACTCCTACGAGCAGTACTTC. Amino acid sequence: CSLRQGDSYEQYF.

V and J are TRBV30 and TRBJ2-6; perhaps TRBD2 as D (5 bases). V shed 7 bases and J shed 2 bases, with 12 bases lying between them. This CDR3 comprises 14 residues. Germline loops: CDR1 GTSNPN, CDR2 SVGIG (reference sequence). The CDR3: CASPYGAGANVLTF. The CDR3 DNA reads TGTGCCTCGCCATACGGGGCTGGGGCCAACGTCCTGACTTTC.

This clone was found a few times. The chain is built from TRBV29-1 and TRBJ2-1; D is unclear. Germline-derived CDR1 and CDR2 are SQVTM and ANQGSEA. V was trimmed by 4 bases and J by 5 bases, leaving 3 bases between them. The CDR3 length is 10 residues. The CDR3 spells CSVVNNEQFF. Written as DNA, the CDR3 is TGCAGCGTTGTTAACAATGAGCAGTTCTTC.

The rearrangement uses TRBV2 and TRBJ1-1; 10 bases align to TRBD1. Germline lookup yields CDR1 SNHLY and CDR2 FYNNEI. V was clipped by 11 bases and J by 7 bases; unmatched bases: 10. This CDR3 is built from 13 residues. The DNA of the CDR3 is TGTGCCGGCGTGGGACAGGGGTTGGATGAAGCTTTCTTT. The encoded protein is CAGVGQGLDEAFF.

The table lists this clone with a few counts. For the CDR3, the DNA is TGTGCCAGCAGCTCCCCAAAGAGGGACACCGGGGAGCTGTTTTTT. Protein product: CASSSPKRDTGELFF. This sequence joins TRBV7-9 and TRBJ2-2; a possible D gene is TRBD2 (5 bases). CDR1 SEHNR and CDR2 FQNEAQ come from the germline V gene (reference sequence). Deletions cut 4 bases from V and 3 bases from J, with 12 bases between. The CDR3 covers 15 residues.

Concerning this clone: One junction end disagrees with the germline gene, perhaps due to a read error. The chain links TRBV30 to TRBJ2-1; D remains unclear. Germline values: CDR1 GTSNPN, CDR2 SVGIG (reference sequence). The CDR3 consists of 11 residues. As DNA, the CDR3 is TGCTCGGGTAGCTCCTACAATGAGCAGTTCTTC. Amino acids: CSGSSYNEQFF.

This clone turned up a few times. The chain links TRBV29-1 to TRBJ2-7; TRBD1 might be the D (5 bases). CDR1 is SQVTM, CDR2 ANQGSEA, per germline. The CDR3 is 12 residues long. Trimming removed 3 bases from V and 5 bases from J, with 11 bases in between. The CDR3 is CSVEQGPHEQYF. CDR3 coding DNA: TGCAGCGTTGAGCAGGGCCCCCACGAGCAGTACTTC.